A single sample is the source of the 25 T cell receptor beta chains below, sequenced in a study of T cell responses to AZD1222 COVID-19 vaccine. Sequencing was performed with immunoSEQ multiplex PCR; in TCRdb, only in-frame clones are kept and a portion is missing. There are about 150,000 clones in the sample; just over 90% occur only once, and about 1.8% lies in the top ten. This material consisted of peripheral blood, taken 28 days after the second AZD1222 dose. These receptors originate from an adult who received the AZD1222 COVID-19 vaccine.

The chain is built from TRBV7-2 and TRBJ1-1; no firm D call. The germline V gene encodes CDR1 SGHTA and CDR2 FQGNSA. The length of the CDR3 is 13 residues. V was pared by 4 bases and J by 2 bases, with 8 bases between. CDR3 amino acids: CASSSLHNTEAFF. In DNA, the CDR3 is TGTGCCAGCAGCTCTCTTCATAACACTGAAGCTTTCTTT.

This clone was counted a single time. The same CDR3 also results from other DNA sequences found in this sample. The chain joins TRBV19 to TRBJ1-1, with D unresolved. This CDR3 is 14 amino acids long. Germline lookup yields CDR1 LNHDA and CDR2 SQIVND (reference sequence). The ends were cut back, 0 bases at V and 1 base at J, with 6 bases in the middle. The CDR3 region is CASSIETRNTEAFF. The CDR3 region has the DNA TGTGCCAGTAGTATAGAAACGAGGAACACTGAAGCTTTCTTT. The complete variable domain, with remaining parts taken from reference TRBV19 and TRBJ1-1, reads DGGITQSPKYLFRKEGQNVTLSCEQNLNHDAMYWYRQDPGQGLRLIYYSQIVNDFQKGDIAEGYSVSREKKESFPLTVTSAQKNPTAFYLCASSIETRNTEAFFGQGTRLTVV.

The chain carries TRBV10-2 and TRBJ2-7, with D perhaps matching TRBD1 (6 bases). Trimming stripped 8 bases from V and 1 base from J, with 12 bases between. CDR1 WSHSY and CDR2 SAAADI come from the germline V gene. The CDR3 consists of 13 residues. CDR3 residues: CASGYQGSYEQYF. The CDR3 nucleotides are TGCGCCAGCGGTTATCAGGGGTCCTACGAGCAGTACTTC.

This clone was counted between two and nine times. J is TRBJ2-5 and V is TRBV12-3 or TRBV12-4; 9 nucleotides agree with TRBD1. The V gene end was trimmed by 6 bases and the J gene end by 2 bases; junction bases not matched to a gene: 1. This CDR3 has 13 residues. In DNA form, the CDR3 reads TGTGCCAGCAGCGGACAGGGGCAAGAGACCCAGTACTTC. Its protein product is CASSGQGQETQYF.

The chain has TRBV6-5 and TRBJ1-2; D unresolved. Germline V CDR1 and CDR2: MNHEY, SVGAGI. V was pared by 4 bases and J by 7 bases, with 10 bases between. The CDR3 has 12 residues. The CDR3 reads CASSFSTGGYTF. The DNA of the CDR3 is TGTGCCAGCAGTTTTAGCACGGGTGGCTACACCTTC.

This clone was recorded only once. The V call is TRBV6-1, the J call TRBJ2-1; D not certain. Deletions cut 3 bases from V and 2 bases from J, with 11 bases between. The CDR3 is made up of 15 amino acids. CDR1 and CDR2 from the germline V gene are MNHNS and SASEGT. The CDR3 protein is CASSDPGYAYNEQFF. The CDR3 nucleotides are TGTGCCAGCAGTGATCCAGGCTATGCCTACAATGAGCAGTTCTTC.

The genes are TRBV2 and TRBJ1-6, with TRBD1 matching over 8 bases. This CDR3 region has 13 residues. Germline loops: CDR1 SNHLY, CDR2 FYNNEI. The ends lost 6 bases at V and 14 bases at J; junction bases unmatched: 9. CDR3 sequence: CASRAGQDRTLHF. CDR3 DNA: TGTGCCAGCAGGGCGGGACAGGATAGGACCCTCCACTTT.

The chain combines TRBV2 with TRBJ2-5; 10 bases agree with TRBD2. V was pared by 4 bases and J by 1 base, with 6 bases of the junction left unmatched. This CDR3 comprises 16 residues. Looked up from germline, CDR1 is SNHLY and CDR2 is FYNNEI. The CDR3 DNA reads TGTGCCAGCAGTGTCCCCTCTAGCGGGGGCCAAGAGACCCAGTACTTC. This sequence encodes CASSVPSSGGQETQYF.

The rearrangement links TRBV30 to TRBJ2-7; D gene ambiguous. Trimming left V 4 bases short and J 2 bases short, with 12 bases between. Germline assignment: CDR1 GTSNPN and CDR2 SVGIG (reference sequence). There are 13 residues in the CDR3. CDR3 coding DNA: TGTGCCTGGACCCCAGCACTCCCCTACGAGCAGTACTTC. Protein: CAWTPALPYEQYF.

As concerns this clone: The junction differs from germline at one of its ends, possibly a read error. The chain carries TRBV6-5 and TRBJ1-1, with 7 bases fitting TRBD1. Germline V lookup: CDR1 MNHEY, CDR2 SVGAGI. The CDR3 consists of 14 residues. CDR3 nucleotide sequence: TGTGCCAGCATCCTCCGGGTAGGGGGCACTGGAGCTTTCTTT. It codes for CASILRVGGTGAFF.

Regarding this clone: One junction end disagrees with the germline gene, perhaps due to a read error. The chain is built from TRBV25-1 and TRBJ1-6; D uncertain. The CDR3 runs 12 residues. Germline V gene lookup returns CDR1 MGHDK and CDR2 SYGVNS. The CDR3 is CASSDGRAPPHF. For the CDR3, the DNA is TGTGCCAGCAGTGACGGGAGGGCACCCCCCCACTTT.

J is TRBJ1-5 and V is TRBV9; D unresolved. The germline CDR1 and CDR2 sequences are SGDLS and YYNGEE. The V end was cut by 0 bases, the J end by 4 bases, with 8 bases between. This CDR3 is built from 14 residues. CDR3 nucleotides: TGTGCCAGCAGCGTAGGAGGATCGAATCAGCCCCAGCATTTT. It is translated as CASSVGGSNQPQHF.

V is TRBV2 and J is TRBJ1-5; no clear D gene. The CDR3 totals 14 residues. Trimming took off 2 bases at V and 3 bases at J, with 8 bases between the two ends. From germline, CDR1 is SNHLY and CDR2 FYNNEI. The CDR3 DNA reads TGTGCCAGCAGTGAACAAGGCCTCAATCAGCCCCAGCATTTT. It translates to CASSEQGLNQPQHF.

The chain joins TRBV7-3 to TRBJ2-6, with D hard to call. The CDR3 has 19 amino acids. The V and J ends lost 2 bases and 0 bases respectively, with 17 bases between them. Germline values: CDR1 SGHTA, CDR2 FQGTGA. The CDR3 DNA sequence: TGTGCCAGCAGCTTACTCTCTCCCGGCAGTTTCTCTGGGGCCAACGTCCTGACTTTC. Amino acid sequence: CASSLLSPGSFSGANVLTF. The complete variable domain, with remaining parts taken from reference TRBV7-3 and TRBJ2-6, reads GAGVSQTPSNKVTEKGKYVELRCDPISGHTALYWYRQSLGQGPEFLIYFQGTGAADDSGLPNDRFFAVRPEGSVSTLKIQRTERGDSAVYLCASSLLSPGSFSGANVLTFGAGSRLTVL.

The chain recombines TRBV6-5 with TRBJ1-2; D is uncertain. The CDR3 totals 15 residues. Trimming pared 2 bases from V and 2 bases from J, leaving 12 bases between. Germline V lookup: CDR1 MNHEY, CDR2 SVGAGI. CDR3 DNA: TGTGCCAGCAGTTACGGAGCAGGTACCAACTATGGCTACACCTTC. It translates to CASSYGAGTNYGYTF.

The J gene is TRBJ2-3, the V gene TRBV27, with D possibly being TRBD2 (5 bases). Between the trimmed V and J ends, which lost 4 bases and 0 bases, there was a span of 20 bases. The germline V gene encodes CDR1 MNHEY and CDR2 SMNVEV (reference sequence). This CDR3 is 18 amino acids long. In DNA, the CDR3 is TGTGCCAGCAGTTCCCGACTTTGGCCCCGAGGGAGCACAGATACGCAGTATTTT. It is translated as CASSSRLWPRGSTDTQYF.

V and J are TRBV5-1 and TRBJ2-1, with 11 bases identical to TRBD2. The germline V gene has CDR1 SGHRS and CDR2 YFSETQ. The CDR3 covers 15 residues. V trimming: 4 bases; J trimming: 7 bases; junction bases outside the gene matches: 7. The CDR3, as DNA: TGCGCCAGCAGCCCGGGACTAGCGGCTCCAAATGAGCAGTTCTTC. This encodes CASSPGLAAPNEQFF. Using reference TRBV5-1 and TRBJ2-1 for the parts outside the CDR3, the full variable domain is KAGVTQTPRYLIKTRGQQVTLSCSPISGHRSVSWYQQTPGQGLQFLFEYFSETQRNKGNFPGRFSGRQFSNSRSEMNVSTLELGDSALYLCASSPGLAAPNEQFFGPGTRLTVL.

The chain combines TRBV19 with TRBJ1-4, with TRBD1 as a possible D gene (6 bases). The CDR3 runs 16 residues. Per the germline V gene, CDR1 is LNHDA and CDR2 is SQIVND (reference sequence). V lost 9 bases and J 4 bases, leaving 21 bases between the germline ends. CDR3 nucleotide sequence: TGTGCCAGGAAGACAGGTTATGAGGTGGGTAATGAAAAACTGTTTTTT. It yields the protein CARKTGYEVGNEKLFF.

This chain links TRBV10-1 with TRBJ1-3, with a tentative D call TRBD1 (5 bases). Germline CDR1 and CDR2: WNHNN and SYGVQD (reference sequence). V lost 0 bases and J lost 5, with 8 bases in between. This CDR3 is built from 14 residues. The DNA of the CDR3 is TGCGCCAGCAGTGAGTCGCCGGGACGAAACACCATATATTTT. Its translation: CASSESPGRNTIYF.

J is TRBJ1-1 and V is TRBV29-1; D is possibly TRBD1 (6 bases). The CDR3 spans 14 residues. The germline gives CDR1 SQVTM, CDR2 ANQGSEA. V gave up 7 bases and J gave up 4 bases, with 19 bases separating them. DNA for the CDR3: TGCAGCGCTTTGCCAGGGGAAGGGTCCACTGAAGCTTTCTTT. Amino acid sequence: CSALPGEGSTEAFF.

The J gene is TRBJ2-1, the V gene TRBV5-1; possibly TRBD2 for D (7 bases). The CDR3 extends over 15 amino acids. Trimming took off 6 bases at V and 2 bases at J, with 15 bases between the two ends. In germline, CDR1 is SGHRS, CDR2 YFSETQ. CDR3 in amino acids: CASNRGGSTYNEQFF. CDR3 DNA: TGCGCCAGCAATAGGGGGGGGTCCACCTACAATGAGCAGTTCTTC.

V usage is TRBV5-1 and J usage is TRBJ2-5; no reliable D call. Germline CDR1 and CDR2: SGHRS and YFSETQ. The germline V and J ends were trimmed by 6 bases and 0 bases, with 15 bases remaining between them. This CDR3 comprises 15 residues. The CDR3 loop is CASTAGIRYQETQYF. The CDR3 coding sequence is TGCGCCAGCACGGCTGGGATTAGGTACCAAGAGACCCAGTACTTC.

The chain couples TRBV30 to TRBJ1-2; D might be TRBD1 (6 bases). Trimming took off 3 bases at V and 3 bases at J, with 11 bases between the two ends. CDR3 size: 13 residues. The germline V gene has CDR1 GTSNPN and CDR2 SVGIG (reference sequence). The CDR3 nucleotides read TGTGCCTGGAGAGGGACACCCGACTATGGCTACACCTTC. It translates to CAWRGTPDYGYTF.

The V call is TRBV7-8, the J call TRBJ1-3; TRBD1 matches at 9 bases. The CDR3 runs to 15 residues. Germline assignment: CDR1 SGHVS and CDR2 FQNEAQ. The V and J ends lost 5 bases and 2 bases, in that order; junction bases with no gene match: 4. The CDR3 nucleotides read TGTGCCAGCAGCAGCCGACAGGGGGCTGGAAACACCATATATTTT. Protein: CASSSRQGAGNTIYF.

The V gene is TRBV5-6, the J gene TRBJ2-1, with TRBD2 matching over 9 bases. V gave up 2 bases and J gave up 9 bases; unmatched junction bases: 15. This CDR3 is 17 amino acids long. Germline V gene sequence: CDR1 SGHDT, CDR2 YYEEEE. The CDR3 bases are TGTGCCAGCAGCTTCGTCGATAGCGGGAGTGTATACGGTGAGCAGTTCTTC. Translated, it gives CASSFVDSGSVYGEQFF.